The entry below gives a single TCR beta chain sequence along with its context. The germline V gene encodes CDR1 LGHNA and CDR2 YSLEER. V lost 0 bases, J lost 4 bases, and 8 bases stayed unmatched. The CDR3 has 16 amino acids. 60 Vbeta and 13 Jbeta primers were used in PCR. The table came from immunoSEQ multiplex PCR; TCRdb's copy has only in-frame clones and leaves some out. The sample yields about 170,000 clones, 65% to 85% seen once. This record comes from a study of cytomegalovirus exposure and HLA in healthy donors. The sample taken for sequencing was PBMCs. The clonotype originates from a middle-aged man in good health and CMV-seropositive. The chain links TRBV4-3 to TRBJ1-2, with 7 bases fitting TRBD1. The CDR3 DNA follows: TGCGCCAGCAGCCAAGATCAGGGGGGAACTGCCTATGGCTACACCTTC. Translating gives CASSQDQGGTAYGYTF.